The 30 T cell receptor beta chains in this list originate from one sample, sequenced in a study of CD8+CD57+ T cells in acquired aplastic anemia. Genomic DNA constituted the template upon which TCR beta VDJ and CDR3 profiling was performed. TCRdb re-called the reads through MiXCR, storing one row per CDR3 protein. The table lists about 160,000 distinct CDR3 sequences, about two thirds of them singletons, with 35% to 60% in the top ten. Patients who underwent sequencing had shown CD8+CD57+ cell expansion by flow cytometry. Input material: sorted CD4+, CD8+, or CD8+CD57+ T cells (not recorded which) from PBMCs. These receptors were collected from a human donor with aplastic anemia.

V usage is TRBV9 and J usage is TRBJ2-7; unclear D gene. V was cut by 0 bases and J by 2 bases, with 9 bases left in between. Germline-derived CDR1 and CDR2 are SGDLS and YYNGEE. The CDR3 runs 14 residues. This CDR3 is CASSVEAGAYEQYF. The CDR3 DNA is TGTGCCAGCAGCGTAGAGGCAGGAGCCTACGAGCAGTACTTC.

Here the CDR3 DNA reads TGTGCCAGCAGCTTTCGGCAGGGAAGGCTGCGGGAGGTCAAAAAAGCTTTCTTT. It is translated as CASSFRQGRLREVKKAFF. The chain is built from TRBV7-7 and TRBJ1-1; D may be TRBD1 (5 bases). V lost 3 bases and J lost 9, with 29 bases in between. Per the germline V gene, CDR1 is SSHAT and CDR2 is FNYEAQ (reference sequence). This CDR3 is 18 amino acids long. The entire variable domain, with the rest obtained from reference TRBV7-7 and TRBJ1-1, is as follows: GAGVSQSPRYKVTKRGQDVTLRCDPISSHATLYWYQQALGQGPEFLTYFNYEAQPDKSGLPSDRFSAERPEGSISTLTIQRTEQRDSAMYRCASSFRQGRLREVKKAFFGQGTRLTVV.

The genes are TRBV7-9 and TRBJ2-1, with a tentative D call TRBD2 (7 bases). The V end lost 5 bases, the J end lost 14 bases, and 22 bases lay between the germline ends. This CDR3 region has 14 residues. Germline V gene lookup returns CDR1 SEHNR and CDR2 FQNEAQ (reference sequence). CDR3 sequence reads: CASSDTSSGGGKFF. DNA for the CDR3: TGTGCCAGCAGCGATACCTCTAGCGGAGGGGGAAAGTTCTTC. Full variable domain (missing parts from reference TRBV7-9 and TRBJ2-1): DTGVSQNPRHKITKRGQNVTFRCDPISEHNRLYWYRQTLGQGPEFLTYFQNEAQLEKSRLLSDRFSAERPKGSFSTLEIQRTEQGDSAMYLCASSDTSSGGGKFFGPGTRLTVL.

The chain carries TRBV5-5 and TRBJ1-2; D remains unclear. Germline CDR1 reads SGHKS; CDR2 reads YYEKEE (reference sequence). Trimming left V 0 bases short and J 8 bases short, with 20 bases between. This CDR3 is built from 16 residues. The CDR3: CASSLAFGSPRLGYTF. The CDR3 DNA sequence: TGTGCCAGCAGCTTGGCCTTTGGGTCCCCTCGGTTAGGCTACACCTTC.

The rearrangement uses TRBV7-9 and TRBJ1-2; possible D gene TRBD1, 6 bases. The CDR3 is 13 amino acids. The ends were cut back, 6 bases at V and 7 bases at J, with 15 bases in the middle. Germline V gene sequence: CDR1 SEHNR, CDR2 FQNEAQ (reference sequence). The CDR3 reads CASRLPGVSGYTF. Here the CDR3 DNA reads TGTGCCAGCAGGCTCCCAGGGGTTTCTGGCTACACCTTC.

J is TRBJ1-5 and V is TRBV7-9; D remains ambiguous. Trimming removed 0 bases at V and 4 bases at J, with 10 bases between. Germline CDR1 SEHNR, CDR2 FQNEAQ (reference sequence). This CDR3 spans 15 amino acids. The CDR3 region has the DNA TGTGCCAGCAGCTTAGCGCTCGGATCTAATCAGCCCCAGCATTTT. This encodes CASSLALGSNQPQHF.

The chain recombines TRBV25-1 with TRBJ1-2; unclear D gene. Germline V gene sequence: CDR1 MGHDK, CDR2 SYGVNS. V was clipped by 2 bases and J by 6 bases, with 19 bases between them. This CDR3 has 16 residues. This CDR3 is CASSEGGTTGKDGYTF. As DNA, the CDR3 is TGTGCCAGCAGTGAAGGTGGAACGACCGGGAAGGATGGCTACACCTTC.

The chain uses TRBV30 and TRBJ2-7; a possible D gene is TRBD2 (6 bases). V dropped 4 bases and J dropped 5 bases, with 18 bases sitting between them. Germline V CDR1 and CDR2: GTSNPN, SVGIG (reference sequence). The CDR3 contains 14 residues. The CDR3 protein is CAWITGTATHEQYF. The CDR3 nucleotides read TGTGCCTGGATCACCGGGACTGCGACCCACGAGCAGTACTTC.

This sequence joins TRBV5-1 and TRBJ2-1; 14 nucleotides agree with TRBD2. Germline V gene lookup returns CDR1 SGHRS and CDR2 YFSETQ. This CDR3 region has 16 residues. The J segment lost 8 bases and the V segment lost 4 bases, leaving 8 bases of the junction unmatched. CDR3 DNA sequence: TGCGCCAGCAGCAAAGGGACTAGCGGGAGTATCGATGAGCAGTTCTTC. This sequence encodes CASSKGTSGSIDEQFF.

The chain has TRBV7-9 and TRBJ2-1; 9 bases fit TRBD2. CDR1 and CDR2 from the germline V gene are SEHNR and FQNEAQ (reference sequence). This CDR3 has 16 amino acids. J lost 2 bases, V lost 4 bases, and 6 bases had no gene match. DNA of the CDR3: TGTGCCAGCAGCTCTAGCGGGGTACCGACCTACAATGAGCAGTTCTTC. This encodes CASSSSGVPTYNEQFF.

The chain joins TRBV11-2 to TRBJ2-7; the match to TRBD2 covers 12 bases. Unmatched junction bases numbered 3, after V lost 4 bases and J lost 2 bases. CDR3 length: 15 residues. The germline CDR1 and CDR2 sequences are SGHAT and FQNNGV. Here the CDR3 reads CASSSTSGSPYEQYF. The DNA for the CDR3 is TGTGCCAGCAGCTCGACTAGCGGGAGTCCCTACGAGCAGTACTTC.

This clonotype came up once. V gene TRBV4-3 combines with J gene TRBJ2-3; no reliable D call. Trimming took off 9 bases at V and 0 bases at J, with 13 bases between the two ends. The CDR3 spans 14 residues. CDR1 and CDR2 from the germline V gene are LGHNA and YSLEER. The DNA for the CDR3 is TGCGCCAGTACTTTAACTTCTAGCACAGATACGCAGTATTTT. Its translation: CASTLTSSTDTQYF.

The rearrangement uses TRBV24-1 and TRBJ2-6, with D perhaps given as TRBD1 or TRBD2 (5 bases each). The V gene lost 1 base and the J gene lost 0 bases, with 9 bases spanning the gap. The CDR3 sequence is 17 residues long. The germline gives CDR1 KGHDR, CDR2 SFDVKD. CDR3 sequence: CATSDFTGGSGANVLTF. CDR3 nucleotide sequence: TGTGCCACCAGTGATTTCACAGGAGGCTCTGGGGCCAACGTCCTGACTTTC.

In DNA form, the CDR3 reads TGTGCCACAACCCGACAGGGAGTTTTACGTTACGAGCAGTACTTC. Protein sequence: CATTRQGVLRYEQYF. The V gene is TRBV4-2, the J gene TRBJ2-7; 7 nucleotides line up with TRBD1. This CDR3 region has 15 residues. V dropped 10 bases and J dropped 4; count of bases not matched to a gene: 16. The V gene's germline CDR1 is LGHNA and CDR2 YNFKEQ.

The CDR3 sequence is CSVPLYGYTF. The CDR3 nucleotides are TGCAGCGTTCCTCTTTATGGCTACACCTTC. The V call is TRBV29-1, the J call TRBJ1-2; D is unresolved. The CDR3 extends over 10 amino acids. CDR1 is SQVTM, CDR2 ANQGSEA, per germline. Trimming removed 5 bases from V and 5 bases from J, with 6 bases in between.

The chain is built from TRBV19 and TRBJ1-5, with D possibly TRBD1 on 5 matching bases. The length of the CDR3 is 14 residues. CDR1 is LNHDA and CDR2 is SQIVND in the germline V gene (reference sequence). V was pared by 3 bases and J by 0 bases, with 6 bases between. CDR3 nucleotides: TGTGCCAGTAGTATCGACAGTAGCAATCAGCCCCAGCATTTT. This translates into CASSIDSSNQPQHF.

In this sample, this clonotype turned up a few times. The V gene is TRBV10-3, the J gene TRBJ1-6; weak D call: TRBD1 (5 bases). Germline V CDR1 and CDR2: ENHRY, SYGVKD. The ends were cut back, 0 bases at V and 11 bases at J, with 11 bases in the middle. The CDR3 length is 14 residues. CDR3 amino acids: CAISESRGGTPLHF. The DNA for the CDR3 is TGTGCCATCAGTGAGTCTCGCGGGGGGACACCCCTCCACTTT.

This sequence joins TRBV19 and TRBJ2-7; D perhaps matches TRBD2 (7 bases). Germline V gene lookup returns CDR1 LNHDA and CDR2 SQIVND (reference sequence). V was pared by 6 bases and J by 3 bases, with 18 bases between. The CDR3 totals 15 residues. The CDR3 here is CASSPSGGTVYEQYF. For the CDR3, the DNA is TGTGCCAGTAGCCCTTCGGGGGGCACCGTCTACGAGCAGTACTTC.

This clonotype was detected once. V and J are TRBV12-3 or TRBV12-4 and TRBJ1-2; TRBD1 agrees at 7 bases. The CDR3 consists of 13 residues. The V and J ends lost 5 bases and 4 bases, in that order; junction bases with no gene match: 4. CDR3 nucleotide sequence: TGTGCCAGCAGTCGACAGGGTAGCTATGGCTACACCTTC. This translates into CASSRQGSYGYTF.

V usage is TRBV20-1 and J usage is TRBJ1-2; weak D call: TRBD1 (5 bases). Trimming took 0 bases from V and 4 from J, leaving 9 bases between them. The CDR3 runs 13 residues. Germline CDR1 and CDR2: DFQATT and SNEGSKA (reference sequence). In DNA, the CDR3 is TGCAGTGCTAGAGAGGGGGATCTCTATGGCTACACCTTC. Translating gives CSAREGDLYGYTF.

The CDR3, as DNA: TGCGCCAGCAGTGAGAGGGACGGCACAGATACGCAGTATTTT. This codes for CASSERDGTDTQYF. V and J are TRBV10-1 and TRBJ2-3, with D perhaps given as TRBD1 or TRBD2 (5 bases each). The CDR3 length is 14 residues. The V gene's germline CDR1 is WNHNN and CDR2 SYGVQD (reference sequence). V lost 2 bases and J 1 base, leaving 7 bases between the germline ends.

Of note for this clonotype: This may arise from a read error, as a much more abundant clone is one base away. No conserved phenylalanine or tryptophan is present at the end of the CDR3, so a read error is the likely explanation. This chain connects TRBV7-9 to TRBJ2-7; D is undetermined. The ends were cut back, 2 bases at V and 2 bases at J, with 13 bases in the middle. Germline V CDR1 and CDR2: SEHNR, FQNEAQ (reference sequence). This CDR3 has 15 amino acids. CDR3 loop: CASSLNAPNPYEQYL. CDR3 DNA: TGTGCCAGCAGCTTAAATGCGCCGAACCCCTACGAGCAGTACCTC.

The rearrangement joins TRBV10-3 to TRBJ1-5; 8 positions agree with TRBD1. The CDR3 has 17 amino acids. J was trimmed by 4 bases and V by 2 bases; bases with no gene match: 10. Germline V gene data show CDR1 as ENHRY and CDR2 as SYGVKD. Here the CDR3 reads CAISEATDRGWNQPQHF. Here the CDR3 DNA reads TGTGCCATCAGTGAGGCTACCGACAGGGGTTGGAATCAGCCCCAGCATTTT.

There are a few counts of this clonotype. This rearrangement joins TRBV6-4 to TRBJ1-2; no reliable D call. Germline-derived CDR1 and CDR2 are MRHNA and SNTAGT. Trimming took 2 bases from V and 1 from J, leaving 5 bases between them. This CDR3 comprises 13 residues. CDR3: CASSDGINYGYTF. The CDR3 DNA is TGTGCCAGCAGTGACGGGATTAACTATGGCTACACCTTC.

V usage is TRBV7-9 and J usage is TRBJ2-7, with TRBD2 matching over 7 bases. Germline CDR1 and CDR2: SEHNR and FQNEAQ (reference sequence). The CDR3 runs to 14 residues. The ends lost 5 bases at V and 4 bases at J; junction bases unmatched: 8. This CDR3 is CASSRGERDYEQYF. As DNA, the CDR3 is TGTGCCAGCAGCAGGGGAGAGCGGGATTACGAGCAGTACTTC.

The rearrangement joins TRBV3-1 to TRBJ2-7; the match to TRBD2 covers 9 bases. The CDR3 extends over 15 amino acids. Germline CDR1 and CDR2: LGHDT and YNNKEL (reference sequence). The J segment lost 5 bases and the V segment lost 3 bases, leaving 8 bases of the junction unmatched. The CDR3 here is CASSHRRGGQNEQYF. The CDR3, as DNA: TGTGCCAGCAGCCATCGGCGGGGGGGCCAGAACGAGCAGTACTTC.

This chain connects TRBV2 to TRBJ1-6; 10 nucleotides match TRBD1. CDR3 length: 16 amino acids. J gave up 7 bases and V 6 bases, and 9 bases lay outside the gene matches. CDR1 SNHLY and CDR2 FYNNEI come from the germline V gene. CDR3 region: CASSAYGTGVNSPLHF. DNA of the CDR3: TGTGCCAGCAGCGCCTATGGGACAGGGGTGAATTCACCCCTCCACTTT.

The gene calls are TRBV14 and TRBJ1-6; D is ambiguous. The germline CDR1 and CDR2 sequences are SGHDN and FVKESK. V shed 3 bases and J shed 8 bases, with 5 bases lying between them. CDR3 length: 12 amino acids. CDR3 sequence (DNA): TGTGCCAGCAGCCACCCCCATTCACCCCTCCACTTT. Translating gives CASSHPHSPLHF.

The rearrangement joins TRBV5-6 to TRBJ1-1, with 8 bases aligning to TRBD1. Germline values: CDR1 SGHDT, CDR2 YYEEEE. J was trimmed by 5 bases and V by 2 bases; bases with no gene match: 5. The CDR3 loop spans 14 amino acids. The DNA for the CDR3 is TGTGCCAGCAGCTTTAGGACAGGGAATACTGAAGCTTTCTTT. This translates into CASSFRTGNTEAFF.

V gene TRBV7-8 combines with J gene TRBJ2-1; no clear D. CDR1 and CDR2 from the germline V gene are SGHVS and FQNEAQ. CDR3 length: 15 amino acids. Trimming took 4 bases from V and 4 from J, leaving 14 bases between them. The CDR3 protein is CASSSSLDGYNEQFF. Written as DNA, the CDR3 is TGTGCCAGCAGCTCCTCATTGGACGGATACAATGAGCAGTTCTTC.